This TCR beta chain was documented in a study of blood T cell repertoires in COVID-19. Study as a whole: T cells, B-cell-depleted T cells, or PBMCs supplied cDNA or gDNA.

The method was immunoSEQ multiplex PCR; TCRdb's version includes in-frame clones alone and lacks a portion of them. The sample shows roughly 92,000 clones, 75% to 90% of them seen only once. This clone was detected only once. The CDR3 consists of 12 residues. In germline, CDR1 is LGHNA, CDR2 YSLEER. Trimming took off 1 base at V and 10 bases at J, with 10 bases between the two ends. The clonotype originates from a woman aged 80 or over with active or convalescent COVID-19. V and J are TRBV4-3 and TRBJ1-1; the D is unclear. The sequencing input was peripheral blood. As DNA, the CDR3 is TGCGCCAGCAGCCAAGGCCCCGGGGTAGCTTTCTTT. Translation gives CASSQGPGVAFF.